Shown below are 20 T cell receptor beta chains from a single sample sequenced in a study of T cell responses to AZD1222 COVID-19 vaccine. Repertoires were generated with immunoSEQ multiplex PCR, while TCRdb's copy carries only in-frame clones and drops some. This table has some 86,000 clones, over 75% appearing once. The starting material was peripheral blood, obtained on day 0 of AZD1222 vaccination. These receptor sequences come from an adult in good health.

CDR3 sequence (DNA): TGTGCCAGCAGCCCCCGGGGACAGGGATCCTACGAGCAGTACTTC. The encoded protein is CASSPRGQGSYEQYF. This chain links TRBV7-8 with TRBJ2-7; 9 nucleotides agree with TRBD1. The CDR3 covers 15 residues. Trimming took 5 bases from V and 1 from J; bases not matched to a gene: 6. Germline CDR1 and CDR2: SGHVS and FQNEAQ.

The chain is built from TRBV6-1 and TRBJ2-7; D call uncertain. CDR1 MNHNS and CDR2 SASEGT come from the germline V gene. This CDR3 comprises 14 residues. V shed 2 bases and J shed 4 bases, with 12 bases lying between them. CDR3 loop: CASSEHHPLYEQYF. The CDR3, as DNA: TGTGCCAGCAGTGAACACCACCCCCTTTACGAGCAGTACTTC.

The table lists this clone with a few counts. The V and J genes are TRBV28 and TRBJ2-3; D uncertain. Trimming stripped 2 bases from V and 5 bases from J, with 2 bases between. The V gene's germline CDR1 is MDHEN and CDR2 SYDVKM. This CDR3 has 11 residues. CDR3 sequence (DNA): TGTGCCAGCAGTTTACTAGATACGCAGTATTTT. This translates into CASSLLDTQYF. The whole variable domain, filled in from reference TRBV28 and TRBJ2-3, reads DVKVTQSSRYLVKRTGEKVFLECVQDMDHENMFWYRQDPGLGLRLIYFSYDVKMKEKGDIPEGYSVSREKKERFSLILESASTNQTSMYLCASSLLDTQYFGPGTRLTVL.

The rearrangement joins TRBV18 to TRBJ1-1, with no clear D. The CDR3 has 13 amino acids. Germline CDR1 and CDR2: KGHSH and LQKENI. Trimming took off 3 bases at V and 6 bases at J, with 11 bases between the two ends. The CDR3 nucleotides read TGTGCCAGCTCACCGGGGAGGCGCTCTGAAGCTTTCTTT. Protein sequence: CASSPGRRSEAFF. Combining the CDR3 with reference TRBV18 and TRBJ1-1 gives the whole variable domain NAGVMQNPRHLVRRRGQEARLRCSPMKGHSHVYWYRQLPEEGLKFMVYLQKENIIDESGMPKERFSAEFPKEGPSILRIQQVVRGDSAAYFCASSPGRRSEAFFGQGTRLTVV.

This chain links TRBV5-4 with TRBJ2-1, with no clear D. Germline V lookup: CDR1 SGHNT, CDR2 YYREEE (reference sequence). The CDR3 is made up of 15 amino acids. V dropped 4 bases and J dropped 0 bases, with 11 bases sitting between them. The CDR3 bases are TGTGCCAGCAGCCGAAAGAATAGCTCCTACAATGAGCAGTTCTTC. This gives the protein CASSRKNSSYNEQFF.

In this sample, this clone turned up once. This chain joins TRBV5-5 and TRBJ2-7; D possibly corresponds to TRBD2 (6 bases). Germline CDR1 reads SGHKS; CDR2 reads YYEKEE (reference sequence). The CDR3 consists of 15 residues. The V end was cut by 4 bases, the J end by 4 bases, with 18 bases between. The CDR3 region is CASSAGSRAGYEQYF. The CDR3 region has the DNA TGTGCCAGCAGCGCGGGATCCCGGGCGGGTTACGAGCAGTACTTC.

The V gene is TRBV29-1, the J gene TRBJ1-2, with D perhaps TRBD1 (5 bases). With 4 bases removed from V and 4 bases from J, the gap between germline ends came to 13 bases. The CDR3 length is 13 residues. The V gene's germline CDR1 is SQVTM and CDR2 ANQGSEA. This CDR3 is CSVVQVLGYGYTF. CDR3 sequence (DNA): TGCAGCGTTGTACAGGTTTTGGGCTATGGCTACACCTTC.

The sample holds one count of this clone. V is TRBV10-1 and J is TRBJ2-5, with no clear D. The germline V and J ends were trimmed by 6 bases and 1 base, with 15 bases remaining between them. The CDR3 consists of 15 residues. Germline V gene lookup returns CDR1 WNHNN and CDR2 SYGVQD (reference sequence). CDR3 amino acids: CASSNSSTGQETQYF. DNA for the CDR3: TGCGCCAGCAGCAACTCTTCGACGGGCCAAGAGACCCAGTACTTC.

The rearrangement joins TRBV7-9 to TRBJ2-2; D perhaps matches TRBD1 (5 bases). CDR3 length: 15 residues. V was shortened by 8 bases and J by 0 bases, with 13 bases between the two germline ends. Germline V gives CDR1 SEHNR, CDR2 FQNEAQ (reference sequence). The CDR3 loop is CASEKGRPNTGELFF. Written as DNA, the CDR3 is TGTGCCAGCGAAAAGGGGCGGCCGAACACCGGGGAGCTGTTTTTT.

This chain links TRBV18 with TRBJ2-7, with D unresolved. Germline values: CDR1 KGHSH, CDR2 LQKENI. The CDR3 consists of 13 residues. Between the trimmed V and J ends, which lost 6 bases and 1 base, there was a span of 10 bases. The CDR3, as DNA: TGTGCCAGCTCTACTACAGCTTCCTACGAGCAGTACTTC. This translates into CASSTTASYEQYF.

The gene calls are TRBV11-2 and TRBJ2-1; 8 bases line up with TRBD2. CDR1 and CDR2 (germline): SGHAT, FQNNGV. The CDR3 loop spans 17 amino acids. J was trimmed by 2 bases and V by 0 bases; bases with no gene match: 6. The CDR3 loop is CASSLDIGSGAYNEQFF. DNA of the CDR3: TGTGCCAGCAGCTTAGATATTGGTAGCGGGGCCTACAATGAGCAGTTCTTC.

The chain carries TRBV9 and TRBJ2-1; the match to TRBD1 covers 9 bases. Germline lookup yields CDR1 SGDLS and CDR2 YYNGEE. The CDR3 is made up of 16 amino acids. J lost 8 bases, V lost 0 bases, and 9 bases had no gene match. The CDR3 spells CASSVEHRGRAHEQFF. The CDR3 nucleotides read TGTGCCAGCAGCGTAGAGCACAGGGGGCGGGCCCATGAGCAGTTCTTC.

This chain uses TRBV7-8 with TRBJ1-3; D possibly corresponds to TRBD1 (5 bases). Germline V lookup: CDR1 SGHVS, CDR2 FQNEAQ. The CDR3 totals 16 residues. Deletions cut 5 bases from V and 3 bases from J, with 17 bases between. The DNA of the CDR3 is TGTGCCAGCAGCCCCTCCGGGGCAGCATATGGAAACACCATATATTTT. It yields the protein CASSPSGAAYGNTIYF.

This clone was seen only a few times. The chain couples TRBV18 to TRBJ2-7; possible D gene TRBD2, 6 bases. V lost 2 bases, J lost 4 bases, and 6 bases lay in between. Germline V gene data show CDR1 as KGHSH and CDR2 as LQKENI. This CDR3 is 12 amino acids long. CDR3: CASSPGTYEQYF. CDR3 in DNA: TGTGCCAGCTCACCAGGGACTTACGAGCAGTACTTC.

The chain uses TRBV10-3 and TRBJ2-6; D uncertain. In germline, CDR1 is ENHRY, CDR2 SYGVKD. There are 14 residues in the CDR3. V lost 3 bases and J 0 bases, leaving 3 bases between the germline ends. The CDR3 nucleotides are TGTGCCATCAGTGACACCTCTGGGGCCAACGTCCTGACTTTC. It specifies CAISDTSGANVLTF.

The V and J genes are TRBV14 and TRBJ2-1, with 10 bases that match TRBD2. The CDR3 is 16 amino acids. The V gene's germline CDR1 is SGHDN and CDR2 FVKESK. Trimming removed 1 base from V and 3 bases from J; junction bases left unmatched: 3. The chain's CDR3 is CASSQGTSGFYNEQFF. DNA of the CDR3: TGTGCCAGCAGCCAAGGGACTAGCGGTTTCTACAATGAGCAGTTCTTC.

This chain links TRBV11-2 with TRBJ2-1, with TRBD2 matching over 9 bases. With 9 bases clipped from V and 0 bases from J, the junction kept 12 bases outside the gene matches. Per the germline V gene, CDR1 is SGHAT and CDR2 is FQNNGV. The CDR3 covers 17 residues. The CDR3 spells CASSPQASGVSYNEQFF. As DNA, the CDR3 is TGTGCCAGTAGTCCCCAGGCTAGCGGGGTCTCCTACAATGAGCAGTTCTTC.

There are a few counts of this clone. The chain employs TRBV13 and TRBJ1-1, with TRBD1 matching 8 bases. Per the germline V gene, CDR1 is PRHDT and CDR2 is FYEKMQ (reference sequence). The length of the CDR3 is 13 residues. Losses at the gene ends were 5 bases for V and 9 bases for J; bases not matched to a gene: 8. This chain's CDR3 is CASSTQQGGKAFF. CDR3 nucleotide sequence: TGTGCCAGCAGCACCCAACAGGGGGGGAAAGCTTTCTTT.

This chain connects TRBV18 to TRBJ2-1; TRBD2 matches at 8 bases. The germline CDR1 and CDR2 sequences are KGHSH and LQKENI. The CDR3 is made up of 16 amino acids. V shed 2 bases, J shed 9 bases, and the junction held 12 bases outside the gene matches. The DNA of the CDR3 is TGTGCCAGCTCACCAGGCGAACCCTCGGCGGGAGGTGAGCAGTTCTTC. It codes for CASSPGEPSAGGEQFF.

This chain joins TRBV11-1 and TRBJ1-1; unclear D gene. From germline, CDR1 is SGHAT and CDR2 FQDESV (reference sequence). This CDR3 has 12 amino acids. V dropped 0 bases and J dropped 4 bases, with 3 bases sitting between them. The CDR3 DNA reads as TGTGCCAGCAGCTTAGCGGCCACTGAAGCTTTCTTT. It specifies CASSLAATEAFF.